The entry below describes one T cell receptor (beta chain). The antigen is undetermined. The data were obtained in a study of T cell responses to AZD1222 COVID-19 vaccine. Overall study: Second doses that came at about 4 or about 12 weeks were put together.

Study-level results: Spike was spanned by vaccine-associated CD4 TCRs, which were dominant at 160-218 and 743-854.

Produced via immunoSEQ multiplex PCR; TCRdb's table is partial and in-frame only. The data hold 110,000 or so clones, with more than 70% observed a single time. Unmatched junction bases numbered 5, after V lost 5 bases and J lost 4 bases. Germline V lookup: CDR1 SGHTA, CDR2 FQGTGA. The CDR3 has 15 residues. The genes are TRBV7-3 and TRBJ2-1, with TRBD2 identical over 10 bases. The sequences come from peripheral blood, collected on day 0 of AZD1222 vaccination. The receptor comes from an adult in good health. CDR3 sequence: CASSLSGGPYNEQFF. The CDR3, as DNA: TGTGCCAGCAGCCTTAGCGGGGGGCCGTACAATGAGCAGTTCTTC. Full variable domain (remainder filled in from reference TRBV7-3 and TRBJ2-1): GAGVSQTPSNKVTEKGKYVELRCDPISGHTALYWYRQSLGQGPEFLIYFQGTGAADDSGLPNDRFFAVRPEGSVSTLKIQRTERGDSAVYLCASSLSGGPYNEQFFGPGTRLTVL.